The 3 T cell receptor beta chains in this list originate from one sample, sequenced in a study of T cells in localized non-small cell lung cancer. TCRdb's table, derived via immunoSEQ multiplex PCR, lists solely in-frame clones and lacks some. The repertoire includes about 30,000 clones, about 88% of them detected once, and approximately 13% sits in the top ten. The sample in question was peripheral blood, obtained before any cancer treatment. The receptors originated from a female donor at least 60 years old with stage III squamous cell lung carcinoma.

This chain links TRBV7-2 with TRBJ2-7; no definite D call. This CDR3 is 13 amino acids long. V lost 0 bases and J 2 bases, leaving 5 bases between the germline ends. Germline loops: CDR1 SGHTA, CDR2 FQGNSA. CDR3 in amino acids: CASSLATAYEQYF. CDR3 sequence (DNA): TGTGCCAGCAGCTTAGCCACTGCCTACGAGCAGTACTTC.

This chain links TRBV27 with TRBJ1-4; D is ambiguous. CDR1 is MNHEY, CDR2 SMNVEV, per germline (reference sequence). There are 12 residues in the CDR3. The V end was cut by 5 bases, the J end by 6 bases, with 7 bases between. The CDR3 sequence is CASSPPDEKLFF. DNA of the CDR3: TGTGCCAGCAGTCCCCCCGATGAAAAACTGTTTTTT.

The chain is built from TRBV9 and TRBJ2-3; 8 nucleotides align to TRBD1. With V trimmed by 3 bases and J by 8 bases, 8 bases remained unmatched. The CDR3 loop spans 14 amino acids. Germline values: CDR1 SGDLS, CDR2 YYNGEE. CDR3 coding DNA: TGTGCCAGCAGCGGGACAGGGAGTGTAGGTACGCAGTATTTT. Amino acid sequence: CASSGTGSVGTQYF.